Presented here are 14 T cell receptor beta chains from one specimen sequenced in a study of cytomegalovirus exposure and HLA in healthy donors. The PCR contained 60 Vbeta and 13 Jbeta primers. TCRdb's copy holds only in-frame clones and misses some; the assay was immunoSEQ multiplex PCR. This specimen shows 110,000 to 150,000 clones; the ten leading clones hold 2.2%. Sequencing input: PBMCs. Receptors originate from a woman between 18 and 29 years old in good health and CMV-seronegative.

The CDR3 loop reads CAWQQGYEQYF. CDR3 sequence (DNA): TGTGCCTGGCAACAGGGCTACGAGCAGTACTTC. The rearrangement joins TRBV30 to TRBJ2-7; D is perhaps TRBD1 (6 bases). The germline V gene has CDR1 GTSNPN and CDR2 SVGIG (reference sequence). Trimming shortened V by 5 bases and J by 3 bases, and 8 bases separated the two germline ends. The CDR3 is made up of 11 amino acids.

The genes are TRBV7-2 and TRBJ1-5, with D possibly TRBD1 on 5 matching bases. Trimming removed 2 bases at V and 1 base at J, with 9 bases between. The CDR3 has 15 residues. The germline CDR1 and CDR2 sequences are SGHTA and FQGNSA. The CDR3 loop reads CASSLTGLSNQPQHF. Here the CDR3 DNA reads TGTGCCAGCAGCTTAACAGGTTTAAGCAATCAGCCCCAGCATTTT.

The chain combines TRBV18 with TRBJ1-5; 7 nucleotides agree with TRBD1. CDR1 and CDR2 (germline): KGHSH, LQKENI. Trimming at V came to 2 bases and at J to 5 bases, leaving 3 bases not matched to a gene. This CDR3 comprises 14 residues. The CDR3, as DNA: TGTGCCAGCTCACCATCAGGGGGTCATCAGCCCCAGCATTTT. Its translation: CASSPSGGHQPQHF.

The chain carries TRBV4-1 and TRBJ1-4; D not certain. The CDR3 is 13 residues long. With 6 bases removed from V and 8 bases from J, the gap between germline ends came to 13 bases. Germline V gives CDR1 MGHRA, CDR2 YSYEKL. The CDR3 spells CASSLETGEKLFF. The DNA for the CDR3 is TGCGCCAGCAGTCTTGAGACTGGGGAAAAACTGTTTTTT.

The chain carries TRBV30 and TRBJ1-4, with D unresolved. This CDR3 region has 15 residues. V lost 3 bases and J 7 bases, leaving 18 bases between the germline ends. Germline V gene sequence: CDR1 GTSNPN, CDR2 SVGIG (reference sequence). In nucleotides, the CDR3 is TGTGCCTGGAGGTCTTCTGACATTTCCTTTGAAAAACTGTTTTTT. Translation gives CAWRSSDISFEKLFF.

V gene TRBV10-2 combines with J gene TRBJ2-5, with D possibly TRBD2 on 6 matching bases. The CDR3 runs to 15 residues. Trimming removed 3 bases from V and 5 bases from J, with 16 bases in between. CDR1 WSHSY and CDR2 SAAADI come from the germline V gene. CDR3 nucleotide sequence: TGCGCCAGCAGTGACCAGGGACTCCCTGAGGAGACCCAGTACTTC. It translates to CASSDQGLPEETQYF.

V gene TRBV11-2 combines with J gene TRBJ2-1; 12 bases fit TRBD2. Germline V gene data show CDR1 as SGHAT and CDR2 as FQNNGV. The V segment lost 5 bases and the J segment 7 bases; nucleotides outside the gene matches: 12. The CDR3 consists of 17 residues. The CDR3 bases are TGTGCCAGCAGCCGGCAACCGACTAGCGGGAGAATGAATGAGCAGTTCTTC. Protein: CASSRQPTSGRMNEQFF. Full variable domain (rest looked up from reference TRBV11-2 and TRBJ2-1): EAGVAQSPRYKIIEKRQSVAFWCNPISGHATLYWYQQILGQGPKLLIQFQNNGVVDDSQLPKDRFSAERLKGVDSTLKIQPAKLEDSAVYLCASSRQPTSGRMNEQFFGPGTRLTVL.

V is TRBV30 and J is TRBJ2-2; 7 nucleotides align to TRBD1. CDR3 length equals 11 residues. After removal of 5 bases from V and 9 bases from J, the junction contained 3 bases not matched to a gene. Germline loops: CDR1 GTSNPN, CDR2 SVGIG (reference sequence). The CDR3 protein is CAWYRGRELFF. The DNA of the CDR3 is TGTGCCTGGTACAGGGGCCGGGAGCTGTTTTTT.

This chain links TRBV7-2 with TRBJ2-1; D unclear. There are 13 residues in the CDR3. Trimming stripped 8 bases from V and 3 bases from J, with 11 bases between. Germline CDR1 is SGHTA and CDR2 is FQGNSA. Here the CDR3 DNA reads TGTGCCAGCGCCTATTCTAACTACAATGAGCAGTTCTTC. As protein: CASAYSNYNEQFF.

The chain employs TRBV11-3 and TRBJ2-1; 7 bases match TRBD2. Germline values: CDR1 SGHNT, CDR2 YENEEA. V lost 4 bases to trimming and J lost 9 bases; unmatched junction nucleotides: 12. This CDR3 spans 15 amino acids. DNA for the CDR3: TGTGCCAGCAGCTCGGGACTAACGGGAGAGCTTGAGCAGTTCTTC. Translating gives CASSSGLTGELEQFF.

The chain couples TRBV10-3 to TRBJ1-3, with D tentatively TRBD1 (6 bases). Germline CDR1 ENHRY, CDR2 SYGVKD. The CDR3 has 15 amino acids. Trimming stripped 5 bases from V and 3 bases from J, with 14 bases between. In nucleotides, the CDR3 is TGTGCCATCAGTTCTCCAGGGGAAGGTGGAAACACCATATATTTT. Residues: CAISSPGEGGNTIYF.

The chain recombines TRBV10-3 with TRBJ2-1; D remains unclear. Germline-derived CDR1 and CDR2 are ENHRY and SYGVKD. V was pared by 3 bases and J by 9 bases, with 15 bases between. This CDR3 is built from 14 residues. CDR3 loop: CAISDGPTRSEQFF. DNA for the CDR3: TGTGCCATCAGTGATGGGCCGACCCGTAGTGAGCAGTTCTTC.

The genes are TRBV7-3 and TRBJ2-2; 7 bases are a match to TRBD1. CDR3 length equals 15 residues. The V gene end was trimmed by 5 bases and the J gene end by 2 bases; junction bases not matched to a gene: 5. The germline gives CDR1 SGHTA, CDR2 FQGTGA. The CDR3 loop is CASSRDRQNTGELFF. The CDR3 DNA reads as TGTGCCAGCAGCAGGGACAGACAAAACACCGGGGAGCTGTTTTTT.

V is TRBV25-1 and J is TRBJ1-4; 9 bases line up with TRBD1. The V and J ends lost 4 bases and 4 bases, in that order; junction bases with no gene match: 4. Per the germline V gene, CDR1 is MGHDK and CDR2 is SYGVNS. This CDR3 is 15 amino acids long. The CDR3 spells CASSVPGQGNEKLFF. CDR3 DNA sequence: TGTGCCAGCAGTGTGCCGGGACAGGGTAATGAAAAACTGTTTTTT. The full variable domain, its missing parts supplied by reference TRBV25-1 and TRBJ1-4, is EADIYQTPRYLVIGTGKKITLECSQTMGHDKMYWYQQDPGMELHLIHYSYGVNSTEKGDLSSESTVSRIRTEHFPLTLESARPSHTSQYLCASSVPGQGNEKLFFGSGTQLSVL.